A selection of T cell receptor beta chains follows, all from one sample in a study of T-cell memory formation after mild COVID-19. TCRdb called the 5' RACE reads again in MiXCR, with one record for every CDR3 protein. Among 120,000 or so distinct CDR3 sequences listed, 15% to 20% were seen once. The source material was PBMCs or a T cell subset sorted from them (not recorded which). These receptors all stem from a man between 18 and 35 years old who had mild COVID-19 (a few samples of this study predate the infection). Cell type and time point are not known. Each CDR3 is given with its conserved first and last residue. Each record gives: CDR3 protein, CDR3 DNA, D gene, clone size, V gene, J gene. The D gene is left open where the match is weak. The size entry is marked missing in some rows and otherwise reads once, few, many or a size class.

CDR3 protein: CASSSLRTGGRCYGYTF; CDR3 DNA: TGTGCCAGCAGCTCGCTACGCACAGGGGGGAGGTGCTATGGCTACACCTTC; D gene: TRBD1; clone size: .; V gene: TRBV7-2; J gene: TRBJ1-2
CDR3 protein: CASNREGSLYGYTF; CDR3 DNA: TGTGCCAGCAATCGGGAAGGCAGCCTCTATGGCTACACCTTC; D gene: .; clone size: once; V gene: TRBV12-3/TRBV12-4; J gene: TRBJ1-2
CDR3 protein: CASSRQTGTDTQYF; CDR3 DNA: TGTGCCAGTAGTAGACAGACGGGCACAGATACGCAGTATTTT; D gene: .; clone size: few; V gene: TRBV19; J gene: TRBJ2-3
CDR3 protein: CATLRGGREYF; CDR3 DNA: TGTGCCACCCTCCGGGGGGGCCGGGAGTATTTT; D gene: TRBD2; clone size: .; V gene: TRBV6-2/TRBV6-3; J gene: TRBJ2-3
CDR3 protein: CSASMGQGASIYEQYF; CDR3 DNA: TGCAGTGCTAGTATGGGACAGGGGGCCTCGATCTACGAGCAGTACTTC; D gene: TRBD1; clone size: .; V gene: TRBV20-1; J gene: TRBJ2-7
CDR3 protein: CSARDKTGAGNEQFF; CDR3 DNA: TGCAGTGCTAGAGACAAGACAGGGGCCGGGAATGAGCAGTTCTTC; D gene: TRBD1; clone size: many; V gene: TRBV20-1; J gene: TRBJ2-1
CDR3 protein: CASSLGDRGKAFF; CDR3 DNA: TGCGCCAGCAGCTTGGGCGACAGGGGGAAAGCTTTCTTT; D gene: TRBD1; clone size: medium-sized; V gene: TRBV5-1; J gene: TRBJ1-1
CDR3 protein: CASSQDSSREQYF; CDR3 DNA: TGCGCCAGCAGCCAAGATTCTAGCCGCGAGCAGTACTTC; D gene: .; clone size: few; V gene: TRBV4-1; J gene: TRBJ2-7
CDR3 protein: CASRQPPRGLITDTQYF; CDR3 DNA: TGCGCCAGCAGACAACCCCCTAGGGGACTAATCACAGATACGCAGTATTTT; D gene: TRBD2; clone size: few; V gene: TRBV10-2; J gene: TRBJ2-3
CDR3 protein: CSVVGSGANVLTF; CDR3 DNA: TGCAGCGTTGTTGGCTCTGGGGCCAACGTCCTGACTTTC; D gene: .; clone size: few; V gene: TRBV29-1; J gene: TRBJ2-6
CDR3 protein: CAWGDLYEQYF; CDR3 DNA: TGTGCCTGGGGGGACCTTTACGAGCAGTACTTC; D gene: .; clone size: many; V gene: TRBV30; J gene: TRBJ2-7
CDR3 protein: CASSLGGGNEQFF; CDR3 DNA: TGTGCCAGCAGCTTAGGCGGGGGCAATGAGCAGTTCTTC; D gene: TRBD2; clone size: .; V gene: TRBV7-9; J gene: TRBJ2-1
CDR3 protein: CASSAGTGNPNSPLHF; CDR3 DNA: TGTGCCAGCAGTGCCGGGACAGGGAACCCTAATTCACCCCTCCACTTT; D gene: TRBD1; clone size: .; V gene: TRBV9; J gene: TRBJ1-6
CDR3 protein: CASSPSPGYNEQFF; CDR3 DNA: TGTGCCAGCAGTCCCAGTCCCGGCTACAATGAGCAGTTCTTC; D gene: .; clone size: .; V gene: TRBV28; J gene: TRBJ2-1
CDR3 protein: CASSRDTRRLFF; CDR3 DNA: TGTGCCAGCAGCCGGGACACCCGCCGACTGTTTTTT; D gene: .; clone size: .; V gene: TRBV3-1; J gene: TRBJ1-4
CDR3 protein: CASSLVGQGPPLHF; CDR3 DNA: TGCGCCAGCAGCTTGGTGGGACAGGGTCCACCCCTCCACTTT; D gene: TRBD1; clone size: .; V gene: TRBV5-1; J gene: TRBJ1-6
CDR3 protein: CASERSQETQYF; CDR3 DNA: TGTGCCAGTGAGCGGTCCCAAGAGACCCAGTACTTC; D gene: .; clone size: few; V gene: TRBV2; J gene: TRBJ2-5
CDR3 protein: CASSLGQGKNEKLFF; CDR3 DNA: TGCGCCAGCAGCTTGGGACAGGGAAAGAATGAAAAACTGTTTTTT; D gene: TRBD1; clone size: .; V gene: TRBV5-1; J gene: TRBJ1-4
CDR3 protein: CASSPRSPEIMNTEAFF; CDR3 DNA: TGTGCCAGCTCACCACGAAGTCCAGAGATAATGAACACTGAAGCTTTCTTT; D gene: .; clone size: .; V gene: TRBV18; J gene: TRBJ1-1
CDR3 protein: CASSQGRTDTQYF; CDR3 DNA: TGCGCCAGCAGCCAGGGGCGCACAGATACGCAGTATTTT; D gene: .; clone size: few; V gene: TRBV5-1; J gene: TRBJ2-3
CDR3 protein: CASSPSGSTEAFF; CDR3 DNA: TGTGCCAGCAGTCCATCGGGGAGCACTGAAGCTTTCTTT; D gene: .; clone size: .; V gene: TRBV7-6; J gene: TRBJ1-1
CDR3 protein: CASSRDNANTGELFF; CDR3 DNA: TGTGCCAGCAGCCGGGACAACGCGAACACCGGGGAGCTGTTTTTT; D gene: .; clone size: .; V gene: TRBV5-6; J gene: TRBJ2-2
CDR3 protein: CASCSRGLYTEAFF; CDR3 DNA: TGTGCCAGCTGTTCCAGGGGGCTGTACACTGAAGCTTTCTTT; D gene: TRBD1; clone size: .; V gene: TRBV5-6; J gene: TRBJ1-1
CDR3 protein: CASSPFSGETQYF; CDR3 DNA: TGTGCCAGCAGCCCTTTTTCAGGGGAGACCCAGTACTTC; D gene: .; clone size: many; V gene: TRBV5-6; J gene: TRBJ2-5
CDR3 protein: CATSDPQGTGNEQFF; CDR3 DNA: TGTGCCACCAGTGATCCCCAAGGGACAGGGAATGAGCAGTTCTTC; D gene: TRBD1; clone size: .; V gene: TRBV24-1; J gene: TRBJ2-1